In this sample, the clone carrying this T cell receptor beta chain turned up many times. Antigen unknown. This sample was included in a study of T-cell reconstitution after alpha-beta-depleted transplantation in children. General study findings and limits: In patients about two months after transplant, alpha-beta T cells reportedly arose from several hundred expanded graft clones. The authors attributed T-cell counts and diversity one year after transplant mostly to newly produced T cells.

During its preparation, the TCRbeta library received unique molecular identifiers. TCRdb used MiXCR to reprocess the PCR reads, holding one entry per CDR3 protein. The sample has 150,000 to 200,000 distinct CDR3 sequences, just under 6.5% seen once. The CDR3 spans 13 residues. Per germline, CDR1 LNHNV and CDR2 YYDKDF (reference sequence). The germline V and J ends were trimmed by 4 bases and 1 base, with 7 bases remaining between them. The TCR sequence derives from a girl less than two years old with combined immunodeficiency, due to receive a stem cell transplant. Sequenced here: PBMCs, sampled before TCRalphabeta/CD19-depleted stem cell transplant. The V and J genes are TRBV15 and TRBJ1-1; D is unresolved. In nucleotides, the CDR3 is TGTGCCACCAGCACGGGAGGGAACACTGAAGCTTTCTTT. This translates into CATSTGGNTEAFF.